A selection of T cell receptor beta chains follows, all from one sample in a study of cytomegalovirus exposure and HLA in healthy donors. Method: immunoSEQ multiplex PCR; TCRdb's copy keeps in-frame clones and lacks some. Seen here are fewer than 150,000 clones, around 77% observed once, and the top ten hold approximately 2%. Sequenced: PBMCs. These receptors came from a man between 25 and 39 years old in good health and CMV-seronegative. The CDR3 runs from the conserved cysteine through the conserved F or W. D genes are given only for firm matches. Clone size appears in some rows only: once, few, many, or a class for an expanded clone.

D gene	V gene	J gene	clone size	CDR3 protein	CDR3 DNA
TRBD1	TRBV6-7	TRBJ1-4	NA	CASSYNGTVNEKLFF	TGTGCCAGCAGTTACAACGGGACAGTTAATGAAAAACTGTTTTTT
TRBD2	TRBV6-4	TRBJ2-2	NA	CASSDAGDTGELFF	TGTGCCAGCAGTGACGCGGGAGACACCGGGGAGCTGTTTTTT
NA	TRBV7-2	TRBJ1-2	NA	CASSPNPGYGYTF	TGTGCCAGCAGCCCGAACCCCGGCTATGGCTACACCTTC
NA	TRBV7-6	TRBJ2-2	NA	CASSSDTGELFF	TGTGCCAGCAGCTCCGACACCGGGGAGCTGTTTTTT
NA	TRBV29-1	TRBJ1-1	NA	CSVDHSMNTEAFF	TGCAGCGTTGATCATAGCATGAACACTGAAGCTTTCTTT
TRBD1	TRBV25-1	TRBJ1-2	NA	CASSEFRGGRDYGYTF	TGTGCCAGCAGTGAATTTCGAGGGGGCAGGGACTATGGCTACACCTTC
TRBD2	TRBV9	TRBJ2-2	once	CASSVVASGNTGELFF	TGTGCCAGCAGCGTAGTGGCTAGCGGGAACACCGGGGAGCTGTTTTTT
TRBD1	TRBV27	TRBJ1-1	NA	CASSLRGQVNTEAFF	TGTGCCAGCAGTTTACGGGGACAGGTGAACACTGAAGCTTTCTTT
NA	TRBV6-6	TRBJ2-1	NA	CASTPTGFYNEQFF	TGTGCCAGCACTCCGACAGGATTCTACAATGAGCAGTTCTTC
TRBD1	TRBV7-9	TRBJ1-4	NA	CASSLLWTGNEKLFF	TGTGCCAGCAGCTTACTTTGGACAGGGAATGAAAAACTGTTTTTT
NA	TRBV28	TRBJ2-1	NA	CASSLRETVYNEQFF	TGTGCCAGCAGTTTACGGGAGACCGTATACAATGAGCAGTTCTTC
NA	TRBV7-9	TRBJ2-2	NA	CASSKPLWRGTTGELFF	TGTGCCAGCAGCAAGCCCTTATGGCGGGGCACCACCGGGGAGCTGTTTTTT
NA	TRBV5-6	TRBJ2-6	NA	CASSFEQPGANVLTF	TGTGCCAGCAGCTTCGAACAGCCTGGGGCCAACGTCCTGACTTTC
TRBD2	TRBV10-2	TRBJ2-7	many	CASFQTSGEQYF	TGCGCCAGCTTCCAGACTAGCGGAGAACAGTACTTC
NA	TRBV7-9	TRBJ2-1	once	CASTPGSRYNEQFF	TGTGCCAGCACCCCGGGAAGTAGGTACAATGAGCAGTTCTTC
NA	TRBV4-1	TRBJ2-5	NA	CASSQDPGETQYF	TGCGCCAGCAGCCAAGATCCGGGAGAGACCCAGTACTTC
NA	TRBV7-2	TRBJ1-1	NA	CASRDGRGTEAFF	TGTGCCAGCAGGGATGGAAGGGGCACTGAAGCTTTCTTT
NA	TRBV5-1	TRBJ1-2	NA	CASSLAGGGYTF	TGCGCCAGCAGCTTGGCCGGAGGAGGCTACACCTTC
NA	TRBV4-1	TRBJ1-4	few	CASSQVGWGGEKLFF	TGCGCCAGCAGCCAAGTAGGATGGGGAGGGGAAAAACTGTTTTTT
NA	TRBV9	TRBJ2-1	NA	CASSVDPGRGQFF	TGTGCCAGCAGCGTAGACCCGGGCAGGGGGCAGTTCTTC
NA	TRBV19	TRBJ1-5	NA	CASSIAGGSNQPQHF	TGTGCCAGTAGTATAGCGGGGGGTAGCAATCAGCCCCAGCATTTT
NA	TRBV6-5	TRBJ1-1	NA	CASSRVTGRNTEAFF	TGTGCCAGCTCCCGCGTGACAGGTAGGAACACTGAAGCTTTCTTT
TRBD1	TRBV2	TRBJ1-5	NA	CASSPKTRGNQPQHF	TGTGCCAGCAGTCCCAAGACCAGGGGGAATCAGCCCCAGCATTTT
TRBD2	TRBV6-5	TRBJ2-7	NA	CASSEREGDYEQYF	TGTGCCAGCAGCGAGCGGGAGGGAGATTACGAGCAGTACTTC
TRBD1	TRBV28	TRBJ2-7	NA	CASTGDRDYLEQYF	TGTGCCAGCACCGGGGACAGGGATTATCTCGAGCAGTACTTC
NA	TRBV6-1	TRBJ1-4	NA	CASRTGGVGEKLFF	TGTGCCAGCCGTACCGGGGGGGTAGGTGAAAAACTGTTTTTT
NA	TRBV29-1	TRBJ2-3	NA	CSVRTRKSTDTQYF	TGCAGCGTAAGAACTAGGAAAAGCACAGATACGCAGTATTTT
NA	TRBV11-2	TRBJ1-3	NA	CASSLDRVQISGNTIYF	TGTGCCAGCAGCTTAGACAGGGTCCAAATCTCTGGAAACACCATATATTTT
TRBD2	TRBV19	TRBJ2-3	NA	CASTPGASGPHRGTDTQYF	TGTGCCAGTACCCCCGGGGCTAGCGGGCCCCATAGGGGCACAGATACGCAGTATTTT
TRBD2	TRBV5-6	TRBJ2-1	NA	CASSLLRIAGANEQFF	TGTGCCAGCAGCTTGTTAAGGATAGCGGGAGCCAATGAGCAGTTCTTC
NA	TRBV19	TRBJ2-5	NA	CASNRDNEETQYF	TGTGCCAGCAACCGGGACAACGAAGAGACCCAGTACTTC
NA	TRBV4-1	TRBJ1-2	NA	CASSQDRPGGYGYTF	TGCGCCAGCAGCCAAGATCGCCCGGGGGGCTATGGCTACACCTTC
NA	TRBV27	TRBJ1-1	NA	CASSSIGGRDTEAFF	TGTGCCAGCAGTTCCATCGGGGGTCGTGACACTGAAGCTTTCTTT
NA	TRBV28	TRBJ2-7	NA	CASSLTTGLNEQYF	TGTGCCAGCAGTCTAACTACAGGGTTAAACGAGCAGTACTTC
NA	TRBV9	TRBJ1-1	NA	CASSGTTTEAFF	TGTGCCAGCAGCGGGACAACCACTGAAGCTTTCTTT
TRBD1	TRBV10-2	TRBJ1-6	NA	CASTDRGNSPLHF	TGCGCCAGCACCGACAGGGGTAATTCACCCCTCCACTTT
TRBD1	TRBV10-3	TRBJ2-7	many	CAISDRGDSYEQYF	TGTGCCATCAGCGACAGGGGGGACTCCTACGAGCAGTACTTC
NA	TRBV27	TRBJ1-4	NA	CASRSDSPATNEKLFF	TGTGCCAGCAGATCGGACAGCCCTGCAACTAATGAAAAACTGTTTTTT
NA	TRBV4-2	TRBJ1-2	NA	CASCFGTPNYGYTF	TGTGCCAGTTGCTTCGGGACACCGAACTATGGCTACACCTTC
NA	TRBV19	TRBJ2-7	once	CASSIRGSPYEQYF	TGTGCCAGTAGTATACGGGGGTCCCCCTACGAGCAGTACTTC
NA	TRBV5-4	TRBJ2-5	NA	CASSFGTQVLQKETQYF	TGTGCCAGCAGCTTTGGGACACAGGTTCTTCAAAAGGAGACCCAGTACTTC
NA	TRBV2	TRBJ1-1	NA	CASRPRVDTEAFF	TGTGCCAGCAGGCCCCGGGTGGACACTGAAGCTTTCTTT
NA	TRBV27	TRBJ2-7	NA	CASTTGGDSHEQYF	TGTGCCAGCACCACAGGGGGGGACAGTCACGAGCAGTACTTC
TRBD2	TRBV7-9	TRBJ2-3	NA	CASSLPGLAGYMQYF	TGTGCCAGCAGCTTACCGGGACTAGCGGGGTATATGCAGTATTTT
NA	TRBV7-2	TRBJ2-2	NA	CASSLEGELNTGELFF	TGTGCCAGCAGCTTAGAGGGGGAACTGAACACCGGGGAGCTGTTTTTT
TRBD1	TRBV7-8	TRBJ2-5	NA	CASSRTSGGGETQYF	TGTGCCAGCAGCAGGACATCAGGGGGTGGGGAGACCCAGTACTTC
TRBD2	TRBV5-1	TRBJ2-5	NA	CASSLETSGSGQTQYF	TGCGCCAGCAGCTTGGAGACTAGCGGGAGTGGACAGACCCAGTACTTC
TRBD1	TRBV4-1	TRBJ2-1	NA	CASSQDPGQGVNEQFF	TGCGCCAGCAGCCAAGACCCCGGACAGGGGGTAAATGAGCAGTTCTTC
NA	TRBV7-9	TRBJ1-4	few	CASSLLGREEKLFF	TGTGCCAGCAGCTTATTGGGGAGGGAAGAAAAACTGTTTTTT
NA	TRBV28	TRBJ1-2	NA	CASSKDSYGYTF	TGTGCCAGCAGCAAAGACAGCTATGGCTACACCTTC
NA	TRBV6-6	TRBJ1-1	NA	CASSYGASGNTEAFF	TGTGCCAGCAGTTACGGAGCGTCTGGTAACACTGAAGCTTTCTTT
TRBD1	TRBV27	TRBJ1-4	NA	CASSPGGRGLAKLFF	TGTGCCAGCAGTCCCGGCGGCAGGGGGCTTGCAAAACTGTTTTTT
NA	TRBV10-2	TRBJ2-5	NA	CASSVSQETQYF	TGCGCCAGCAGTGTTAGCCAGGAGACCCAGTACTTC
NA	TRBV7-8	TRBJ2-1	NA	CASSILVSRGEQFF	TGTGCCAGCAGCATCCTGGTCTCAAGAGGGGAGCAGTTCTTC
NA	TRBV10-2	TRBJ1-1	NA	CASRGGVGDTEAFF	TGCGCCAGCAGGGGGGGTGTCGGGGACACTGAAGCTTTCTTT
TRBD1	TRBV2	TRBJ2-7	NA	CASRGQGVIEQYF	TGTGCCAGCAGGGGACAGGGGGTAATCGAGCAGTACTTC
NA	TRBV5-1	TRBJ1-1	NA	CASSLDLGGHNFEAFF	TGCGCCAGCAGCTTGGACCTGGGTGGACATAACTTTGAAGCTTTCTTT
NA	TRBV10-3	TRBJ2-1	NA	CAISESISAGFF	TGTGCCATCAGTGAGTCGATCTCGGCGGGGTTCTTC